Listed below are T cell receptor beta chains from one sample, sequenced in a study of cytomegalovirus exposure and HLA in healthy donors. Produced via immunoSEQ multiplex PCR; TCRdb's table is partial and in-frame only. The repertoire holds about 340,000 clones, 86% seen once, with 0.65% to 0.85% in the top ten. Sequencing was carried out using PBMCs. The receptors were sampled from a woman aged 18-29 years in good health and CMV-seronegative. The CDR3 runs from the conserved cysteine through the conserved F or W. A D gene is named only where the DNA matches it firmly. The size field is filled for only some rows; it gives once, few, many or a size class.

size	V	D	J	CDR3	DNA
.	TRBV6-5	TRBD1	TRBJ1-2	CASSYSPRGASLPDTF	TGTGCCAGCAGTTACTCACCCAGGGGGGCCTCCTTGCCCGACACCTTC
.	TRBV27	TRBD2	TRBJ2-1	CASRGGSGNYNEQFF	TGTGCCAGCAGGGGAGGTAGCGGGAACTACAATGAGCAGTTCTTC
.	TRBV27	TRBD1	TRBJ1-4	CATRQGGEKLFF	TGTGCCACCCGACAGGGGGGGGAAAAACTGTTTTTT
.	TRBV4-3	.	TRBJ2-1	CASSQDPGTLYNEQFF	TGCGCCAGCAGCCAGGACCCCGGGACTCTCTACAATGAGCAGTTCTTC
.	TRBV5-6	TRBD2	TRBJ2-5	CASSPPGLAGGVETQYF	TGTGCCAGCAGCCCGCCGGGACTAGCGGGAGGAGTGGAGACCCAGTACTTC
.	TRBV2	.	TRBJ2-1	CASSETGYNEQFF	TGTGCCAGCAGTGAAACCGGCTACAATGAGCAGTTCTTC
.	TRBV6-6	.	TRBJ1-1	CASSIREVNTEAFF	TGTGCCAGCAGCATCCGGGAGGTAAACACTGAAGCTTTCTTT
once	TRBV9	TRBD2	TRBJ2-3	CASSTLAGEVDTQYF	TGTGCCAGCAGCACACTAGCGGGAGAAGTAGATACGCAGTATTTT
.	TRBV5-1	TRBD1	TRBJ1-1	CASSLADRAEAFF	TGCGCCAGCAGCTTGGCGGACAGGGCTGAAGCTTTCTTT
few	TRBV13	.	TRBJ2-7	CASSRNGRGYEQYF	TGTGCCAGCAGCCGGAACGGAAGGGGTTACGAGCAGTACTTC
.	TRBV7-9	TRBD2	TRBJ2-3	CASTRLAGHTDTQYF	TGTGCCAGCACCAGACTAGCGGGACACACAGATACGCAGTATTTT
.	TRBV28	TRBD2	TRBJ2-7	CASSLSTSGSYEQYF	TGTGCCAGCAGCCTATCGACTAGCGGGTCCTACGAGCAGTACTTC
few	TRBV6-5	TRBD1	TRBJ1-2	CASTGQGAAYGYTF	TGTGCCAGCACCGGACAGGGGGCGGCCTATGGCTACACCTTC
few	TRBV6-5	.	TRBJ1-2	CASSGYSYGYTF	TGTGCCAGCAGTGGTTACAGCTATGGCTACACCTTC
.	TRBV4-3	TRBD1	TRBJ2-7	CASSQTTTGITYEQYF	TGCGCCAGCAGCCAAACTACGACAGGGATTACCTACGAGCAGTACTTC
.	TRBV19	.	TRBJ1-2	CASSGGYYGYTF	TGTGCCAGTAGTGGGGGGTACTATGGCTACACCTTC
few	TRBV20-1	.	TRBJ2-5	CSAEKETQYF	TGCAGTGCGGAGAAAGAGACCCAGTACTTC
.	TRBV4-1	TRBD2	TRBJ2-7	CASRGGLADYEQYF	TGCGCCAGCCGGGGAGGACTAGCAGACTACGAGCAGTACTTC
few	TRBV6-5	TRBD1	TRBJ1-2	CASRREFGTGYGYTF	TGTGCCAGCAGGAGGGAGTTTGGGACAGGGTATGGCTACACCTTC
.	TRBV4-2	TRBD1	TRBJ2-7	CASSQVWDRSYEQYF	TGTGCCAGCAGCCAAGTCTGGGACAGGTCCTACGAGCAGTACTTC
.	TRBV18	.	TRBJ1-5	CASSPEGVFGQPQHF	TGTGCCAGCTCACCTGAGGGGGTTTTCGGTCAGCCCCAGCATTTT
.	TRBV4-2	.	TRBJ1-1	CASSHPDRSTEAFF	TGTGCCAGCAGCCACCCGGACAGAAGCACTGAAGCTTTCTTT
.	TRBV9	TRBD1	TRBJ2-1	CASSVEGAYYNEQFF	TGTGCCAGCAGCGTAGAGGGGGCCTACTACAATGAGCAGTTCTTC
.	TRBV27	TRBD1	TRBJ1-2	CASSLYTGGWEGYTF	TGTGCCAGCAGTTTATATACAGGGGGCTGGGAAGGCTACACCTTC
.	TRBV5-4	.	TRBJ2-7	CASNLDSLPVEQYF	TGTGCCAGCAATTTGGACAGTCTCCCTGTCGAGCAGTACTTC
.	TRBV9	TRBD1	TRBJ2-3	CASSVAGGRTDTQYF	TGTGCCAGCAGCGTAGCAGGGGGCCGCACAGATACGCAGTATTTT
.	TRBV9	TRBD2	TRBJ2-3	CASSVALTSGRGSTDTQYF	TGTGCCAGCAGCGTAGCCCTGACTAGCGGGAGGGGGAGCACAGATACGCAGTATTTT
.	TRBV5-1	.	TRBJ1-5	CASSLVLYSNQPQHF	TGCGCCAGCAGCTTGGTACTGTATAGCAATCAGCCCCAGCATTTT
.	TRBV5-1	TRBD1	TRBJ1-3	CASSLNSGTGFGNTIYF	TGCGCCAGCAGCCTCAACTCCGGGACAGGGTTTGGAAACACCATATATTTT
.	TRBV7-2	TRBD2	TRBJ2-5	CASTPAGTSRETQYF	TGTGCCAGCACCCCTGCTGGGACTAGCCGGGAGACCCAGTACTTC
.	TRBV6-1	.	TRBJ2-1	CASTLEQADEQFF	TGTGCCAGCACTTTAGAACAGGCCGATGAGCAGTTCTTC
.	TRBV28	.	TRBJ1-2	CASRPPGGARYGYTF	TGTGCCAGCAGACCCCCGGGGGGCGCTCGTTATGGCTACACCTTC
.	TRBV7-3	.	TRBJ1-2	CASSLGRPLANYGYTF	TGTGCCAGCAGCTTGGGCAGACCCTTAGCTAACTATGGCTACACCTTC
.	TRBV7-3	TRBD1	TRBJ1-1	CASSLSTGDTEAFF	TGTGCCAGCAGCTTAAGCACAGGGGACACTGAAGCTTTCTTT
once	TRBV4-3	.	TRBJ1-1	CASSLDRGNTEAFF	TGCGCCAGCAGCCTAGATAGGGGGAACACTGAAGCTTTCTTT
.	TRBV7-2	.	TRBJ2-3	CASSLDAIDTQYF	TGTGCCAGCAGCTTAGACGCTATAGATACGCAGTATTTT
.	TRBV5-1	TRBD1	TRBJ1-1	CASSSTGQDLEAFF	TGCGCCAGCAGCTCGACGGGACAGGACCTTGAAGCTTTCTTT
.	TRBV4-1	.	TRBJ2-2	CASSQVGSGVAGELFF	TGCGCCAGCAGCCAAGTCGGTTCGGGGGTTGCCGGGGAGCTGTTTTTT
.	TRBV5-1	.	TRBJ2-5	CASSSGHSQETQYF	TGCGCCAGCAGCTCGGGACACAGCCAAGAGACCCAGTACTTC
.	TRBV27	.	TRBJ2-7	CASSSPGVNSYEQYF	TGTGCCAGCAGTTCCCCAGGGGTTAACTCCTACGAGCAGTACTTC
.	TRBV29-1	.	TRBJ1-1	CSVALVNTEAFF	TGCAGCGTTGCCCTCGTGAACACTGAAGCTTTCTTT
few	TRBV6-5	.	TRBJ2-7	CASSDNSYEQYF	TGTGCCAGCAGTGACAACTCCTACGAGCAGTACTTC
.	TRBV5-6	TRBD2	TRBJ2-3	CASSLGASGRVPDTQYF	TGTGCCAGCAGCTTGGGGGCTAGCGGGAGAGTCCCAGATACGCAGTATTTT
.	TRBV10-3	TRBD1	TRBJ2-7	CAIGNRGYEQYF	TGTGCCATCGGAAACAGGGGGTACGAGCAGTACTTC
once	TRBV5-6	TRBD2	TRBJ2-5	CASSFYGLAGVETQYF	TGTGCCAGCAGCTTTTATGGACTAGCGGGAGTGGAGACCCAGTACTTC
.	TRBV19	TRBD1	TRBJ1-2	CASSDRGNYGYTF	TGTGCCAGTAGTGACAGGGGCAACTATGGCTACACCTTC
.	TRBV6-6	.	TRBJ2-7	CASSLRGDVYEQYF	TGTGCCAGCAGTCTTCGCGGGGACGTGTACGAGCAGTACTTC
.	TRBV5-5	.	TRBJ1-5	CASSELAGISNQPQHF	TGTGCCAGCAGCGAACTGGCGGGTATTAGCAATCAGCCCCAGCATTTT
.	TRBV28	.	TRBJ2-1	CASTAQGQTHNEQFF	TGTGCCAGCACCGCTCAGGGACAAACGCACAATGAGCAGTTCTTC
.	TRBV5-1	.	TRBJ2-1	CASSLTSHNEQFF	TGCGCCAGCAGCTTGACTAGCCACAATGAGCAGTTCTTC
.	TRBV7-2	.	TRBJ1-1	CASSSGSANTEAFF	TGTGCCAGCAGCTCGGGGTCAGCAAACACTGAAGCTTTCTTT
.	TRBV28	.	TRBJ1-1	CASLPHGENTEAFF	TGTGCCAGCCTTCCCCACGGGGAGAACACTGAAGCTTTCTTT
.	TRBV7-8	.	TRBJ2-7	CASSIQANEQYF	TGTGCCAGCAGCATACAGGCCAACGAGCAGTACTTC
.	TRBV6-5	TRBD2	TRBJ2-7	CASSPGAGVAYEQYF	TGTGCCAGCAGCCCCGGGGCGGGAGTGGCCTACGAGCAGTACTTC
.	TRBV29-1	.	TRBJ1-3	CSARLAADSGNTIYF	TGCAGCGCTAGACTGGCCGCCGACTCTGGAAACACCATATATTTT